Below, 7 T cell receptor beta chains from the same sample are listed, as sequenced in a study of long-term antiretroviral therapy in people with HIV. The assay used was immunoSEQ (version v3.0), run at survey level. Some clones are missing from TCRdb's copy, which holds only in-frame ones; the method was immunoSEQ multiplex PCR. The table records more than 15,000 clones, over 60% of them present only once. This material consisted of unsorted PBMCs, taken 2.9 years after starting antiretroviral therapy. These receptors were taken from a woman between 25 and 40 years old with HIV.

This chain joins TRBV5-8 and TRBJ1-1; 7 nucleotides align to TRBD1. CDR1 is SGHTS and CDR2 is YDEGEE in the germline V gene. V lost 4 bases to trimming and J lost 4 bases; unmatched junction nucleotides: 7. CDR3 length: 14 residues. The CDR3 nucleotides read TGTGCCAGCAGCCGCCCAGGGGGGGCCACTGAAGCTTTCTTT. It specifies CASSRPGGATEAFF.

This CDR3 is CASSETSSQAYGYTF. CDR3 nucleotide sequence: TGTGCCAGCAGTGAAACGTCGTCGCAGGCCTATGGCTACACCTTC. The genes are TRBV2 and TRBJ1-2; D unresolved. The CDR3 contains 15 residues. Trimming stripped 2 bases from V and 4 bases from J, with 14 bases between. The V gene's germline CDR1 is SNHLY and CDR2 FYNNEI.

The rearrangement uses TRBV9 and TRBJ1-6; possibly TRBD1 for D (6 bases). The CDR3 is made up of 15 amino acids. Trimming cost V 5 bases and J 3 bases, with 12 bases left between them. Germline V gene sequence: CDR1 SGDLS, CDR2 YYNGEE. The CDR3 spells CASSVEGDYNSPLHF. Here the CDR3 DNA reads TGTGCCAGCAGTGTTGAGGGGGACTATAATTCACCCCTCCACTTT.

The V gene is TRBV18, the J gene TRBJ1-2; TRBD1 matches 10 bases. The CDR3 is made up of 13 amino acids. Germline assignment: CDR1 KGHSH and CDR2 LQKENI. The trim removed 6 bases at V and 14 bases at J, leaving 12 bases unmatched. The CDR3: CASSDARQGANTF. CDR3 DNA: TGTGCCAGCTCCGACGCCCGACAGGGGGCGAATACCTTC.

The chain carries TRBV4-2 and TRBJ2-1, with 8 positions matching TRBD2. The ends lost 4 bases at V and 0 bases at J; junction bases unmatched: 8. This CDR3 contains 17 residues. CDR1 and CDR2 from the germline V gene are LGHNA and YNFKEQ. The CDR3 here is CASSLHPGTSSYNEQFF. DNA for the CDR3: TGTGCCAGCAGCCTCCACCCTGGGACTAGCTCCTACAATGAGCAGTTCTTC.

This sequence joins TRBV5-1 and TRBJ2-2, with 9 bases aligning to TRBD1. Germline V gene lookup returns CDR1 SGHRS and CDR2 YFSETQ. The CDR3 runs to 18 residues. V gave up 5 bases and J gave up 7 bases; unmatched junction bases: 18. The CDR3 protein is CASRSGTGNTGGGGELFF. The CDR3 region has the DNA TGCGCCAGCAGATCTGGGACAGGGAACACCGGGGGCGGCGGGGAGCTGTTTTTT.

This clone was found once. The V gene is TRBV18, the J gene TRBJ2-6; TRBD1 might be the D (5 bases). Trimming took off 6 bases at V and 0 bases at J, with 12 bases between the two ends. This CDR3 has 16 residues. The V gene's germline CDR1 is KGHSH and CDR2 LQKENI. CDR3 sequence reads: CASSTQVISGANVLTF. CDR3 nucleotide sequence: TGTGCCAGCTCTACACAGGTTATCTCTGGGGCCAACGTCCTGACTTTC.